Here is one T cell receptor beta chain with its context. Its matching antigen is unknown. All gene names here are mouse names. The CDR3 end is not reached by the read, which stops 4 residues before it; the germline J gene fills it in. Sequencing templates came from extracted RNA that was reverse transcribed into cDNA. TCRdb keeps only in-frame clones here, not all; method: immunoSEQ multiplex PCR. This sample has about 110,000 clones and no singletons, with around 20% in the ten largest. These data belong to a study of CD8+ T cells in alopecia areata. Turning to the study itself: Approximately 7-10-week-old female C3H/HeJ mice were grafted with skin from spontaneously alopecic roughly 6-12-month-old C3H/HeJ graft donors.

Study-wide results and limits: It was lesional scalp, especially alopecia totalis/universalis, that showed higher clonality than normal scalp.

This CDR3 has 15 amino acids. The germline CDR1 and CDR2 sequences are NSHNY and SYGAGN. The J segment lost 4 bases and the V segment lost 0 bases, leaving 4 bases of the junction unmatched. This rearrangement joins TRBV13-1 to TRBJ2-1; 7 bases fit TRBD2. The TCR was taken from a C3H/HeJ mouse with alopecia areata. The strain is characterized by the MHC haplotype H2-k. The specimen was lesional skin. The CDR3 sequence is CASSDGGGFYAEQFF. The sequenced CDR3 bases are TGTGCCAGCAGTGATGGTGGGGGGTTTTATGCT.